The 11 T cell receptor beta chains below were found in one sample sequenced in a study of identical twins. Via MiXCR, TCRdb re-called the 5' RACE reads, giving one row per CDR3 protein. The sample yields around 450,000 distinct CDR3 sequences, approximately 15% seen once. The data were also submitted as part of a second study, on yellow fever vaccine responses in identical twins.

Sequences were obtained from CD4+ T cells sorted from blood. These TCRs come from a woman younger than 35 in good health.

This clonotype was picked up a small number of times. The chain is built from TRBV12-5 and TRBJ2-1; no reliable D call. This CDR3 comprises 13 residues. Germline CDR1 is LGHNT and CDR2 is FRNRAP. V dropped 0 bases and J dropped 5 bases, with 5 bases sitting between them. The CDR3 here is CASGLVPHNEQFF. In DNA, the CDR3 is TGTGCTAGTGGTTTGGTCCCCCACAATGAGCAGTTCTTC.

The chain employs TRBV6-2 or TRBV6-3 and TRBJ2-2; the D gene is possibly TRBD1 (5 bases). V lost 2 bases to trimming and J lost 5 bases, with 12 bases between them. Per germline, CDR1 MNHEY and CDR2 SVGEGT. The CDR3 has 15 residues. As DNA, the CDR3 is TGTGCCAGCAGTTACGGGCAGGGAATGACCGGGGAGCTGTTTTTT. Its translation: CASSYGQGMTGELFF.

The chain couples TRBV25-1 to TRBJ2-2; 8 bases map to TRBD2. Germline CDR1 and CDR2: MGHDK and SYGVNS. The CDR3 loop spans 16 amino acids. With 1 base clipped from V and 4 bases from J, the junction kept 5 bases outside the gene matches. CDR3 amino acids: CASSESGGTSTGELFF. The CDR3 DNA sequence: TGTGCCAGCAGTGAATCGGGGGGGACAAGCACCGGGGAGCTGTTTTTT.

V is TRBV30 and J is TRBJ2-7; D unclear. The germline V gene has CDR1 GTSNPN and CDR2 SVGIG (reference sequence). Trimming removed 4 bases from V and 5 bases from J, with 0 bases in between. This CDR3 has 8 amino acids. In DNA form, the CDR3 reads TGTGCCTGGAACGAGCAGTACTTC. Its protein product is CAWNEQYF.

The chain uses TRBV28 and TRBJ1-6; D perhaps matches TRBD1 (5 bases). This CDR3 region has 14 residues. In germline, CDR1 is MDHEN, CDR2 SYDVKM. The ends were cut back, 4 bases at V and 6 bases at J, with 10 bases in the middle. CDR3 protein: CASSSGLGNSPLHF. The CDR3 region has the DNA TGTGCCAGCAGTTCGGGACTCGGTAATTCACCCCTCCACTTT.

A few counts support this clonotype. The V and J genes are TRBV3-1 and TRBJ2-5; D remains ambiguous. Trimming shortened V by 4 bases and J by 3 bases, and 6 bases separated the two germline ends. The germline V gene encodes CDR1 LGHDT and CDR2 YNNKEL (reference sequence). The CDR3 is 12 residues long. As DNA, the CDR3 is TGTGCCAGCAGCCTTCAAGAAGAGACCCAGTACTTC. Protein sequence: CASSLQEETQYF.

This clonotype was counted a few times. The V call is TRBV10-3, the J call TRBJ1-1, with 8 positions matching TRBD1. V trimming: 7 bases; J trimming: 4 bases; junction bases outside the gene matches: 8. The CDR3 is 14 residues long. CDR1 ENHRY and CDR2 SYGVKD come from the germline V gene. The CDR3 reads CAITQQGEVTEAFF. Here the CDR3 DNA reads TGTGCCATCACCCAACAGGGGGAGGTCACTGAAGCTTTCTTT.

This CDR3 reads CSALAGVGNEQFF. In DNA form, the CDR3 reads TGCAGTGCTTTAGCGGGAGTGGGGAATGAGCAGTTCTTC. The V gene is TRBV20-1, the J gene TRBJ2-1; 9 positions match TRBD2. The V segment lost 5 bases and the J segment 7 bases; nucleotides outside the gene matches: 6. The CDR3 covers 13 residues. CDR1 is DFQATT, CDR2 SNEGSKA, per germline (reference sequence).

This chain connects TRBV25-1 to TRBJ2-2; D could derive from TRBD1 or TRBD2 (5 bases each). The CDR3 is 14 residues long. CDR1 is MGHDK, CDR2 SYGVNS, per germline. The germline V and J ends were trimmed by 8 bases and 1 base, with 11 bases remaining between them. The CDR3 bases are TGTGCCAGCGGGACCCAGGGGAACACCGGGGAGCTGTTTTTT. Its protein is CASGTQGNTGELFF.

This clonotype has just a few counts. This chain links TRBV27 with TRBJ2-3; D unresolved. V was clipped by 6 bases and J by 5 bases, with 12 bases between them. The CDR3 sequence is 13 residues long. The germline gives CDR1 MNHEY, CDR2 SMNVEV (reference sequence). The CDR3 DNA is TGTGCCAGCAGGTTTCAACCGAGAGATACGCAGTATTTT. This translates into CASRFQPRDTQYF.

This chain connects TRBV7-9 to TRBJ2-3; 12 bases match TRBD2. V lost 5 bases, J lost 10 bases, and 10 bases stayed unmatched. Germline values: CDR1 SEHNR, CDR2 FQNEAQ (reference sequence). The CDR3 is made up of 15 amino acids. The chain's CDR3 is CASSAQLAGGGAQYF. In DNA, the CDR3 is TGTGCCAGCAGCGCCCAGCTAGCGGGAGGGGGGGCGCAGTATTTT.